The following is a TCR beta chain sequence with its context. Each participant's cohort was designated according to participant-reported clinical history. The data were taken from a study of blood T cell repertoires in COVID-19. Study-wide background: Italy, Spain and the United States were the sources of the convalescent and acute COVID-19 samples. PBMCs, B-cell-depleted T cells, or T cells provided the cDNA or gDNA that made up the material.

V was pared by 5 bases and J by 5 bases, with 12 bases of the junction left unmatched. Per the germline V gene, CDR1 is LNHNV and CDR2 is YYDKDF (reference sequence). The CDR3 sequence is 15 residues long. Original analysis: Amplified reference gene primers provided the basis for estimating nucleated cell counts. Profiled with immunoSEQ multiplex PCR; TCRdb holds only in-frame clones, not every one. V and J calls and clone size are as listed in that table; D and trimming were resolved from the DNA. The table lists some 330,000 clones, under 95% of them singletons. The receptor comes from a woman in her thirties who had recovered from COVID-19. The rearrangement links TRBV15 to TRBJ2-7; 7 bases agree with TRBD2. The sequenced sample consisted of PBMCs or T cells enriched from blood (not recorded which). The CDR3 is CATSGPSGNPHEQYF. The CDR3 nucleotides read TGTGCCACCAGCGGCCCTAGCGGCAATCCCCACGAGCAGTACTTC.